This TCR beta chain was sequenced during a study of T-cell memory formation after mild COVID-19. This clonotype came up a few times. Trimming left V 6 bases short and J 14 bases short, with 20 bases between. This CDR3 contains 13 residues. TCRdb used MiXCR to reprocess the 5' RACE reads, holding one entry per CDR3 protein. The sample contains 200,000 or so distinct CDR3 sequences, 15% to 20% of which appear only once. This TCR was sampled from an adult woman who had mild COVID-19 (a few samples of this study predate the infection). Cell type and time point are not known. V is TRBV12-3 or TRBV12-4 and J is TRBJ2-1; maybe TRBD2 (6 bases). Sequencing was performed on PBMCs or a T cell subset sorted from them (not recorded which). CDR3 loop: CASSFRLSGEEFF. The DNA of the CDR3 is TGTGCCAGCAGCTTCCGACTTAGCGGAGAGGAGTTCTTC.